This note documents a single TCR beta chain sequence. Its antigen is unidentified. TCRdb's copy holds only in-frame clones and misses some; the assay was immunoSEQ multiplex PCR. The sample includes approximately 70,000 clones, 75% to 95% seen only once; the top ten take about 5.9%. Germline V gives CDR1 MNHNY, CDR2 SVGAGI (reference sequence). Between the trimmed V and J ends, which lost 6 bases and 1 base, there was a span of 12 bases. The CDR3 has 14 amino acids. The data originate from a study of OX40 agonist ivuxolimab in advanced cancers. Study context: Those enrolled were roughly 80% male, with a mean age of around 55 years and ages from about 20 to 90. Eligibility rules accepted prior anti-PD-1, anti-PD-L1 or anti-CTLA-4 therapy, and approximately 40% had some. The study, taken as a whole, reports: CD8+ T cells (on average) carried more expanded clones than CD4+ T cells. Expanded peripheral T-cell antigen specificity went undetermined.

The sample was CD4+ or CD8+ T cells sorted from blood, taken in a trial of the OX40 agonist ivuxolimab. The V call is TRBV6-6, the J call TRBJ1-1, with D maybe TRBD1 (6 bases). This receptor was identified in an adult with an advanced solid tumor such as melanoma, head and neck, liver or kidney cancer. The CDR3 DNA reads TGTGCCAGCAGACTAAAGGGGGGGAACACTGAAGCTTTCTTT. Translation gives CASRLKGGNTEAFF.